This passage covers 30 T cell receptor beta chains from one sample sequenced in a study of cytomegalovirus exposure and HLA in healthy donors. Amplification used 60 Vbeta primers and 13 Jbeta primers. Repertoires were generated with immunoSEQ multiplex PCR, while TCRdb's copy carries only in-frame clones and drops some. The sample has more than 75,000 clones. Input material: PBMCs. These receptors were taken from a middle-aged man in good health and CMV-seropositive.

The chain combines TRBV7-2 with TRBJ2-3; TRBD2 agrees at 9 bases. The germline CDR1 and CDR2 sequences are SGHTA and FQGNSA. There are 14 residues in the CDR3. Unmatched junction bases numbered 6, after V lost 5 bases and J lost 6 bases. CDR3 protein: CASSPSGRPDTQYF. CDR3 nucleotides: TGTGCCAGCAGCCCGAGCGGGAGGCCCGATACGCAGTATTTT. Filled out from reference TRBV7-2 and TRBJ2-3, the complete variable domain reads GAGVSQSPSNKVTEKGKDVELRCDPISGHTALYWYRQSLGQGLEFLIYFQGNSAPDKSGLPSDRFSAERTGGSVSTLTIQRTQQEDSAVYLCASSPSGRPDTQYFGPGTRLTVL.

The CDR3 nucleotides read TGTGCCAGCAGCCCAAGAGGGGACAGGTCAGCCTATGGCTACACCTTC. This sequence encodes CASSPRGDRSAYGYTF. The rearrangement links TRBV9 to TRBJ1-2; 8 positions match TRBD1. Germline V gene sequence: CDR1 SGDLS, CDR2 YYNGEE. V was clipped by 4 bases and J by 4 bases; unmatched bases: 12. The CDR3 consists of 16 residues.

The rearrangement uses TRBV13 and TRBJ1-4; maybe TRBD1 (5 bases). The ends were cut back, 5 bases at V and 8 bases at J, with 27 bases in the middle. This CDR3 region has 18 residues. Germline V CDR1 and CDR2: PRHDT, FYEKMQ (reference sequence). This CDR3 reads CASSAATDPRRLREKLFF. The CDR3 bases are TGTGCCAGCAGCGCCGCGACAGATCCTAGGAGATTGAGGGAAAAACTGTTTTTT. Based on the CDR3 plus reference TRBV13 and TRBJ1-4, the full variable domain is AAGVIQSPRHLIKEKRETATLKCYPIPRHDTVYWYQQGPGQDPQFLISFYEKMQSDKGSIPDRFSAQQFSDYHSELNMSSLELGDSALYFCASSAATDPRRLREKLFFGSGTQLSVL.

The V gene is TRBV6-5, the J gene TRBJ2-2; TRBD2 might be the D (6 bases). The V end lost 5 bases, the J end lost 2 bases, and 12 bases lay between the germline ends. There are 15 residues in the CDR3. CDR1 is MNHEY and CDR2 is SVGAGI in the germline V gene. CDR3 bases: TGTGCCAGCAGTCCCGGGACTTCTAACACCGGGGAGCTGTTTTTT. It specifies CASSPGTSNTGELFF.

The chain couples TRBV18 to TRBJ2-7; D gene uncertain. The CDR3 length is 15 residues. V was shortened by 3 bases and J by 9 bases, with 21 bases between the two germline ends. Germline V gene sequence: CDR1 KGHSH, CDR2 LQKENI. The CDR3 DNA reads as TGTGCCAGCTCACCGGCATCGACACCGAACGCAGGGCAGTACGTC. This gives the protein CASSPASTPNAGQYV.

The J gene is TRBJ2-7, the V gene TRBV30; no clear D. The CDR3 spans 12 residues. Germline CDR1 GTSNPN, CDR2 SVGIG (reference sequence). The V end lost 0 bases, the J end lost 10 bases, and 13 bases lay between the germline ends. The CDR3 loop is CAWSVSVFSQYF. The DNA for the CDR3 is TGTGCCTGGAGTGTCTCCGTTTTCAGTCAGTACTTC. Variable domain in full (rest from reference TRBV30 and TRBJ2-7): SQTIHQWPATLVQPVGSPLSLECTVEGTSNPNLYWYRQAAGRGLQLLFYSVGIGQISSEVPQNLSASRPQDRQFILSSKKLLLSDSGFYLCAWSVSVFSQYFGPGTRLTVT.

The chain combines TRBV5-6 with TRBJ2-3; 9 bases are a match to TRBD2. The CDR3 covers 14 residues. The germline V gene encodes CDR1 SGHDT and CDR2 YYEEEE. V lost 2 bases, J lost 3 bases, and 1 base stayed unmatched. The CDR3 sequence: CASSFGLATDTQYF. The CDR3 DNA is TGTGCCAGCAGCTTTGGACTAGCGACAGATACGCAGTATTTT.

The gene calls are TRBV12-5 and TRBJ1-1; D might be TRBD1 (6 bases). V lost 5 bases and J 11 bases, leaving 18 bases between the germline ends. Per germline, CDR1 LGHNT and CDR2 FRNRAP. The CDR3 extends over 13 amino acids. CDR3: CASGPDRTLDAFF. CDR3 nucleotide sequence: TGTGCTAGTGGTCCCGACAGGACCCTGGACGCTTTCTTT.

CDR3 sequence (DNA): TGTGCCAGCAGCCAAGAAAGTCTCCGGTCTGTCTCTGGGGCCAACGTCCTGACTTTC. Translated, it gives CASSQESLRSVSGANVLTF. The chain carries TRBV4-2 and TRBJ2-6, with no clear D. Trimming shortened V by 0 bases and J by 0 bases, and 15 bases separated the two germline ends. The CDR3 extends over 19 amino acids. Germline V gives CDR1 LGHNA, CDR2 YNFKEQ.

The rearrangement uses TRBV19 and TRBJ2-3; 9 positions match TRBD2. The CDR3 has 17 amino acids. Germline trimming cut 8 bases from V and 1 base from J; bases unmatched to any gene: 13. In germline, CDR1 is LNHDA, CDR2 SQIVND (reference sequence). CDR3 protein: CASCNSGSSLCTDTQYF. In nucleotides, the CDR3 is TGTGCCAGTTGCAATAGCGGGAGTTCCCTATGCACAGATACGCAGTATTTT.

CDR3 nucleotide sequence: TGTGCCATCACCCCGGGGGTGGGAATCGTCTCCTACAATGAGCAGTTCTTC. Translated: CAITPGVGIVSYNEQFF. The chain has TRBV10-3 and TRBJ2-1; the D gene is possibly TRBD2 (6 bases). Deletions cut 7 bases from V and 0 bases from J, with 19 bases between. From germline, CDR1 is ENHRY and CDR2 SYGVKD. CDR3 length: 17 amino acids.

The chain carries TRBV11-2 and TRBJ2-2; D not certain. The CDR3 covers 14 residues. Germline V gene sequence: CDR1 SGHAT, CDR2 FQNNGV. V was clipped by 1 base and J by 0 bases, with 3 bases between them. CDR3 sequence: CASSLVANTGELFF. CDR3 DNA: TGTGCCAGCAGCTTAGTAGCGAACACCGGGGAGCTGTTTTTT.

This chain links TRBV11-2 with TRBJ2-7, with TRBD1 as a possible D gene (5 bases). The CDR3 runs to 15 residues. Per the germline V gene, CDR1 is SGHAT and CDR2 is FQNNGV. V was cut by 0 bases and J by 1 base, with 10 bases left in between. CDR3 sequence: CASSLDRVGSYEQYV. Here the CDR3 DNA reads TGTGCCAGCAGCTTAGACAGGGTTGGTTCCTACGAGCAGTACGTC.

The genes are TRBV2 and TRBJ1-1; D not certain. The CDR3 runs 12 residues. Germline loops: CDR1 SNHLY, CDR2 FYNNEI. Between the trimmed V and J ends, which lost 2 bases and 11 bases, there was a span of 12 bases. CDR3 in DNA: TGTGCCAGCAGTGAATTCTTATGGCCCGCTTTCTTT. It is translated as CASSEFLWPAFF.

The chain has TRBV6-5 and TRBJ2-7; 9 bases line up with TRBD1. After removal of 2 bases from V and 5 bases from J, the junction contained 7 bases not matched to a gene. This CDR3 contains 15 residues. Germline values: CDR1 MNHEY, CDR2 SVGAGI. CDR3 sequence reads: CASSYPGQGRHEQYF. Written as DNA, the CDR3 is TGTGCCAGCAGTTACCCGGGACAGGGACGCCACGAGCAGTACTTC.

The genes are TRBV5-6 and TRBJ1-2; a possible D gene is TRBD1 (5 bases). From germline, CDR1 is SGHDT and CDR2 YYEEEE. The CDR3 contains 14 residues. Trimming took 0 bases from V and 4 from J, leaving 10 bases between them. As DNA, the CDR3 is TGTGCCAGCAGCTTGGGGGACTCGCCCTATGGCTACACCTTC. Its protein product is CASSLGDSPYGYTF.

CDR3 DNA sequence: TGTGCCAGCAGTTACCCCACGGGGAGGGCTTTCTTT. Translating it yields CASSYPTGRAFF. The V call is TRBV6-5, the J call TRBJ1-1; D ambiguous. The CDR3 consists of 12 residues. V was shortened by 2 bases and J by 11 bases, with 12 bases between the two germline ends. Germline CDR1 is MNHEY and CDR2 is SVGAGI.

The chain links TRBV30 to TRBJ2-7, with a possible D match to TRBD1 (5 bases). Per the germline V gene, CDR1 is GTSNPN and CDR2 is SVGIG (reference sequence). The V end lost 2 bases, the J end lost 0 bases, and 11 bases lay between the germline ends. The CDR3 is 14 amino acids. The CDR3 loop is CAWSLGQGSYEQYF. The CDR3 coding sequence is TGTGCCTGGAGTCTCGGGCAGGGCTCCTACGAGCAGTACTTC.

This sequence joins TRBV4-3 and TRBJ2-1; possible D gene TRBD2, 6 bases. CDR3 length equals 14 residues. Looked up from germline, CDR1 is LGHNA and CDR2 is YSLEER. Between the trimmed V and J ends, which lost 4 bases and 5 bases, there was a span of 12 bases. The CDR3 loop is CASSRGDGHNEQFF. The CDR3 DNA is TGCGCCAGCAGCCGGGGGGACGGCCACAATGAGCAGTTCTTC.

The chain has TRBV5-1 and TRBJ1-2, with D possibly TRBD1 on 6 matching bases. The germline CDR1 and CDR2 sequences are SGHRS and YFSETQ. The length of the CDR3 is 13 residues. Trimming cost V 0 bases and J 7 bases, with 10 bases left between them. The CDR3 spells CASSLEGDVGYTF. CDR3 DNA sequence: TGCGCCAGCAGCTTGGAGGGGGATGTTGGCTACACCTTC.

This chain uses TRBV25-1 with TRBJ2-7; 8 bases agree with TRBD1. The germline CDR1 and CDR2 sequences are MGHDK and SYGVNS. V lost 4 bases and J lost 2; bases outside the gene matches: 7. CDR3 size: 15 residues. The CDR3, as DNA: TGTGCCAGCAGTGCCGGACAGGGCCTGCCCTACGAGCAGTACTTC. Its protein is CASSAGQGLPYEQYF.

The J gene is TRBJ2-2, the V gene TRBV6-1; 11 bases agree with TRBD2. Losses at the gene ends were 2 bases for V and 5 bases for J; bases not matched to a gene: 4. The CDR3 consists of 16 residues. Germline V gives CDR1 MNHNS, CDR2 SASEGT. CDR3 loop: CASSESLAGGTGELFF. CDR3 nucleotides: TGTGCCAGCAGTGAAAGTCTAGCGGGAGGAACCGGGGAGCTGTTTTTT.

The chain couples TRBV11-2 to TRBJ1-2; no definite D call. CDR3 length equals 14 residues. V shed 2 bases and J shed 6 bases, with 13 bases lying between them. The V gene's germline CDR1 is SGHAT and CDR2 FQNNGV. This CDR3 reads CASSLFGVEDGYTF. The CDR3 bases are TGTGCCAGCAGCTTATTTGGAGTTGAGGATGGCTACACCTTC.

The V gene is TRBV27, the J gene TRBJ2-7, with 10 bases fitting TRBD1. The CDR3 spans 15 residues. V lost 5 bases to trimming and J lost 0 bases; unmatched junction nucleotides: 4. Germline values: CDR1 MNHEY, CDR2 SMNVEV (reference sequence). CDR3 DNA: TGTGCCAGCAGTCCTGGACAGGGGGGCTCCTACGAGCAGTACGTC. Protein product: CASSPGQGGSYEQYV.

This chain uses TRBV27 with TRBJ2-7, with 8 positions matching TRBD1. Germline assignment: CDR1 MNHEY and CDR2 SMNVEV (reference sequence). The junction had 8 bases not matched to a gene; V was cut back by 10 bases and J by 3 bases. CDR3 size: 13 residues. The CDR3 region has the DNA TGTGCCACCCGATCCAGGGGGCACTACGAGCAGTACTTC. Protein: CATRSRGHYEQYF.

V gene TRBV7-2 combines with J gene TRBJ1-3; D call uncertain. This CDR3 contains 14 residues. Deletions cut 7 bases from V and 2 bases from J, with 12 bases between. Germline V gene data show CDR1 as SGHTA and CDR2 as FQGNSA. The CDR3 region has the DNA TGTGCCAGCATTCTTCGCGGAACTGGAAACACCATATATTTT. Translation: CASILRGTGNTIYF.

This sequence joins TRBV6-1 and TRBJ2-7; 10 bases match TRBD1. The CDR3 length is 16 residues. CDR1 is MNHNS, CDR2 SASEGT, per germline. V was clipped by 4 bases and J by 3 bases; unmatched bases: 9. As DNA, the CDR3 is TGTGCCAGCAGTGCCTCCGGGACAGGGGCAATCTACGAGCAGTACGTC. Translation gives CASSASGTGAIYEQYV.

V and J are TRBV29-1 and TRBJ2-3, with a weak D call TRBD2 (6 bases). The V end lost 3 bases, the J end lost 4 bases, and 8 bases lay between the germline ends. The CDR3 extends over 12 amino acids. The germline V gene has CDR1 SQVTM and CDR2 ANQGSEA. The CDR3 sequence is CSVDGGADTQYF. The CDR3 nucleotides are TGCAGCGTTGACGGGGGAGCAGATACGCAGTATTTT.

V is TRBV12-5 and J is TRBJ2-7, with 8 bases identical to TRBD2. Looked up from germline, CDR1 is LGHNT and CDR2 is FRNRAP. Germline trimming cut 0 bases from V and 3 bases from J; bases unmatched to any gene: 4. The CDR3 sequence is 15 residues long. The chain's CDR3 is CASGLVRRGGYEQYF. The CDR3 nucleotides read TGTGCTAGTGGTTTGGTACGTCGGGGGGGCTACGAGCAGTACTTC.

This chain connects TRBV7-2 to TRBJ2-7; 9 nucleotides match TRBD2. The length of the CDR3 is 14 residues. CDR1 and CDR2 (germline): SGHTA, FQGNSA. Trimming removed 5 bases from V and 1 base from J; junction bases left unmatched: 3. CDR3 sequence (DNA): TGTGCCAGCAGCCCTAGCGGGGCTTCCTACGAGCAGTACTTC. Translated, it gives CASSPSGASYEQYF.